The source of this T cell receptor beta chain is a study of T cell repertoires in cytomegalovirus infection. In germline, CDR1 is SGHRS, CDR2 YFSETQ. V lost 0 bases to trimming and J lost 4 bases; unmatched junction nucleotides: 4. The CDR3 covers 15 residues. The study's findings and limits: CMV carriers with the relevant HLA were identified by cumulative public TCR beta family frequency.

This clonotype was counted between two and nine times. What it binds is not known. TCRdb reprocessed the reads with MiXCR, giving one entry per CDR3 protein. Of some 680,000 distinct CDR3 sequences in the sample, less than 40% are singletons; the top ten hold under 3.5%. Source material: PBMCs. The source of this sequence is a human donor in good health (CMV status not recorded). Some clones in this sample may be carry-over from other donors' samples. The chain couples TRBV5-1 to TRBJ1-3, with 7 bases that match TRBD1. This chain's CDR3 is CASSLEGAKGNTIYF. CDR3 in DNA: TGCGCCAGCAGCTTGGAGGGGGCGAAGGGAAACACCATATATTTT.